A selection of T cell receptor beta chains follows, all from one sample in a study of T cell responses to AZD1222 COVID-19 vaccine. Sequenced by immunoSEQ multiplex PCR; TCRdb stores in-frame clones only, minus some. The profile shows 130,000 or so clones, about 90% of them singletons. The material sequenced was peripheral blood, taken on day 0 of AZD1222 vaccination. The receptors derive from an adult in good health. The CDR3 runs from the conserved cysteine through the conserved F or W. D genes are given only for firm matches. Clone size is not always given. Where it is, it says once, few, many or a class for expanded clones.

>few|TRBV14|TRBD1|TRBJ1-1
TGTGCCAGCAGCCAACTTGGACAGGGGGCTAGGGACACTGAAGCTTTCTTT
CASSQLGQGARDTEAFF
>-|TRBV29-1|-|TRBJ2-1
TGCAGCGGGGTCGGGGGTGACACGTACAATGAGCAGTTCTTC
CSGVGGDTYNEQFF
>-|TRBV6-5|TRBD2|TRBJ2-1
TGTGCCAGCACTTGGACTAGCGGGAGAAATGAGCAGTTCTTC
CASTWTSGRNEQFF
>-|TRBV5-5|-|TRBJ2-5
TGTGCCAGCAGCTGGGGCCTGGGAACCCAAGAGACCCAGTACTTC
CASSWGLGTQETQYF
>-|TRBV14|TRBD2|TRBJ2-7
TGTGCCAGCAGCCAAGGTTCCCTAGCGGGAGGTAACGAGCAGTACTTC
CASSQGSLAGGNEQYF
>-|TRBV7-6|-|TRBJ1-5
TGTGCCAGCAGCTTGGAAGATGGTTTCAATCAGCCCCAGCATTTT
CASSLEDGFNQPQHF
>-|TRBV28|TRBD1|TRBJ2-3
TGTGCCAGCAGAGGGACAGGGAAAGATACGCAGTATTTT
CASRGTGKDTQYF
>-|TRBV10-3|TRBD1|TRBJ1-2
TGTGCCATCAGTGAGTCTCCGGGACAGGGGGAGAACTATGGCTACACCTTC
CAISESPGQGENYGYTF
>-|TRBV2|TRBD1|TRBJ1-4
TGTGCCAGCAGTGGACAGGGAAATGAAAAACTGTTTTTT
CASSGQGNEKLFF
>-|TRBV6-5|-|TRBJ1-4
TGTGCCAGCAGGGAGGATTTAACTAATGAAAAACTGTTTTTT
CASREDLTNEKLFF
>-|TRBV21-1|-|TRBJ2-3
TGTGCCAGCAGCAAATTGCGGGGTAGGTATGAAGATACGCAGTATTTT
CASSKLRGRYEDTQYF
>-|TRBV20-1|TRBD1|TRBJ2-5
TGCAGTGCTAGTGACAGGGAAGAGACCCAGTACTTC
CSASDREETQYF
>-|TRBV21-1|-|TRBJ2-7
TGTGCCAGCAGCCCCCGGGTCGGGGCCCACGAGCAGTACTTC
CASSPRVGAHEQYF
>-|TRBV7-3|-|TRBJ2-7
TGTGCCAGCAGCTTAACCCGGCAGAACTACGAGCAGTACTTC
CASSLTRQNYEQYF
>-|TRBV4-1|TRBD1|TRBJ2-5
TGCGCCAGCAGCCCCGGACAGGTGGGGCGAGAGACCCAGTACTTC
CASSPGQVGRETQYF
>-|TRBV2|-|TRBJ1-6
TGTGCCAGCCTGAACGCGGGTTTTGCTTCACCCCTCCACTTT
CASLNAGFASPLHF
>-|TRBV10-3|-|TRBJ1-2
TGTGCCATCAGTGAGCCCACGGGGAAAGCTAACTATGGCTACACCTTC
CAISEPTGKANYGYTF
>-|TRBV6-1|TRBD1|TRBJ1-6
TGTGCCAGCAGTGAAGGGGACAGGGGCTCCTATAATTCACCCCTCCACTTT
CASSEGDRGSYNSPLHF
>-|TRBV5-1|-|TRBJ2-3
TGCGCCAGCAGCTTATTCACAGATACGCAGTATTTT
CASSLFTDTQYF
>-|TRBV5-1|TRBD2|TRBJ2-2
TGCGCCAGCAGCACCGGGAGGTCGGGCACCGGGGAGCTGTTTTTT
CASSTGRSGTGELFF
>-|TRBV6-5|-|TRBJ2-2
TGTGCCAGCAGAACCACCGGGGAGCTGTTTTTT
CASRTTGELFF
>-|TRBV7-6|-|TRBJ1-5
TGTGCCAGCAGCTTAGCGCCCCATACTAATCAGCCCCAGCATTTT
CASSLAPHTNQPQHF
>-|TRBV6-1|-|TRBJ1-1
TGTGCCAGCAGTGAATTCCCCCAGAACACTGAAGCTTTCTTT
CASSEFPQNTEAFF
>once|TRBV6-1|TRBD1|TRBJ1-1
TGTGCCAGCAGTGAAGGGTGGACAGGGGTTAACACTGAAGCTTTCTTT
CASSEGWTGVNTEAFF
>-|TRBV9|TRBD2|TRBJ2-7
TGTGCCAGCAGCGTAGAGGTTAGCGGGTACGAGCAGTACTTC
CASSVEVSGYEQYF
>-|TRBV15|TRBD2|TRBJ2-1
TGTGCCACCGCAGACGGAGCGGGAGGGCATTACAATGAGCAGTTCTTC
CATADGAGGHYNEQFF
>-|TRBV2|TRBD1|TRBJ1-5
TGTGCCAGCAGCCCCGGACAGGGGGACCAGCCCCAGCATTTT
CASSPGQGDQPQHF
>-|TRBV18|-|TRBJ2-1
TGTGCCAGCTCACTACAGGGTGGGACCAGTGAGCAGTTCTTC
CASSLQGGTSEQFF
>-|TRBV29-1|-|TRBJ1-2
TGCAGCGTTGAACTCGGGGGCGGCTATGGCTACACCTTC
CSVELGGGYGYTF
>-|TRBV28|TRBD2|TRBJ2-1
TGTGCCAGCGTTAACTTAGCGGGAGGCTATGAGCAGTTCTTC
CASVNLAGGYEQFF
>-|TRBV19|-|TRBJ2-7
TGTGCCAGTAGACCCACGGGATACTACGAGCAGTACTTC
CASRPTGYYEQYF
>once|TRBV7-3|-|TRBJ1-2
TGTGCCAGCAGCTCGGACTCCCGGAGCGGCTACACCTTC
CASSSDSRSGYTF
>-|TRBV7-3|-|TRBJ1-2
TGTGCCAGCAGCCAGAACCAGGGCTATGGCTACACCTTC
CASSQNQGYGYTF
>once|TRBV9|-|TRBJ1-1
TGTGCCAGCAGCGTAGAACAGAACACTGAAGCTTTCTTT
CASSVEQNTEAFF
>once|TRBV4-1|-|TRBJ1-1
TGCGCCAGCAGCCAGAGTGGGGACACTGAAGCTTTCTTT
CASSQSGDTEAFF
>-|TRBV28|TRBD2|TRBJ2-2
TGTGCCAGTACCCCCTCGGGGGGGGCGAACACCGGGGAGCTGTTTTTT
CASTPSGGANTGELFF
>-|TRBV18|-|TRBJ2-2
TGTGCCAGCTCACTACTCTTCGAGGGCGACACCGGGGAGCTGTTTTTT
CASSLLFEGDTGELFF
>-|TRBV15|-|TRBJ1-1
TGTGCCACCAGCAGAGATCTCGGGTACACGTTAGGTTTCTTT
CATSRDLGYTLGFF
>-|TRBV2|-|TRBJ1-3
TGTGCCAGCAGTCCTCAGGGAAACACCATATATTTT
CASSPQGNTIYF
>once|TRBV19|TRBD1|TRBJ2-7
TGTGCCAGTAGTATAGCCGGACAGGGGGGCTACGAGCAGTACTTC
CASSIAGQGGYEQYF
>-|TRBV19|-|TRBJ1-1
TGTGCCAGTAGACCCCGGGACACAAAATATGAAGCTTTCTTT
CASRPRDTKYEAFF
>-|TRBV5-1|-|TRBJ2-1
TGCGCCAGCAGCTTGGTGCCAGGGGTTTACAATGAGCAGTTCTTC
CASSLVPGVYNEQFF
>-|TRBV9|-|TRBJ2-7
TGTGCCAGCAGCCCCGCCAGGGGATCCTACGAGCAGTACTTC
CASSPARGSYEQYF
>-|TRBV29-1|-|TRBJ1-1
TGCAGCGGAGCCATAGAGACTGAAGCTTTCTTT
CSGAIETEAFF
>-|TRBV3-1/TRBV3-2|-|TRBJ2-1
TGTGCCAGCAGCCCGGGGACGGCATCCTACAATGAGCAGTTCTTC
CASSPGTASYNEQFF
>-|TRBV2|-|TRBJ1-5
TGTGCCAGCAGTGAAGTCCAGGGGCTTCAGCCCCAGCATTTT
CASSEVQGLQPQHF
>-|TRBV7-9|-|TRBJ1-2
TGTGCCAGCAGCTCCAGTACGATTAACTATGGCTACACCTTC
CASSSSTINYGYTF
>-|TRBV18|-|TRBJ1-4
TGTGCCAGCTCACCCGGGACGGGGCGTGAAAAACTGTTTTTT
CASSPGTGREKLFF
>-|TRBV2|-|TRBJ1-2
TGTGCCAGCAGTGGGACGAGGGTTGACTATGGCTACACCTTC
CASSGTRVDYGYTF
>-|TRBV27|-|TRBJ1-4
TGTGCCAGCAGTCGCGGGACCTACCTTGAAAAACTGTTTTTT
CASSRGTYLEKLFF
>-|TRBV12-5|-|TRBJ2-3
TGTGCTAGTGGTTGGCAGGAAACAGATACGCAGTATTTT
CASGWQETDTQYF
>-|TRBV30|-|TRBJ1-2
TGTGCCTGGACAATTAAAGGCCTGGGAGGCTACACCTTC
CAWTIKGLGGYTF
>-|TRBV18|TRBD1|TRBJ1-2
TGTGCCAGCTCGCGGGACAGGGGTAACTATGGCTACACCTTC
CASSRDRGNYGYTF
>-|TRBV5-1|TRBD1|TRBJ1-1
TGCGCCAGCAGCTTACCCATGACAGGGGGTAACACTGAAGCTTTCTTT
CASSLPMTGGNTEAFF
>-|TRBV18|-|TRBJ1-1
TGTGCCAGCTCACCACCTCAGGACCTGAACACTGAAGCTTTCTTT
CASSPPQDLNTEAFF